The 3 T cell receptor beta chains reported below all come from one sample, sequenced in a study of T-cell reconstitution after alpha-beta-depleted transplantation in children. During its preparation, the TCRbeta library received unique molecular identifiers. Each CDR3 protein is one row after TCRdb ran MiXCR on the PCR reads. This table has 350,000 to 400,000 distinct CDR3 sequences, about a fifth appearing once. This material consisted of PBMCs from the stem cell graft donor, taken from the stem cell graft. Every receptor here comes from a human donor who donated a stem cell graft to a child with acute myeloid leukemia.

The chain joins TRBV6-1 to TRBJ1-3; D is ambiguous. The germline CDR1 and CDR2 sequences are MNHNS and SASEGT. The CDR3 contains 18 residues. Trimming stripped 2 bases from V and 0 bases from J, with 17 bases between. The CDR3 DNA follows: TGTGCCAGCAGTGAAACGATAGGTGATACTAACTCTGGAAACACCATATATTTT. Amino acids: CASSETIGDTNSGNTIYF.

This clonotype was counted between two and nine times. Here the CDR3 DNA reads TGCGCCAGCAGGCGCGGACTGCTGAATGAGCAGTTCTTC. Translated, it gives CASRRGLLNEQFF. The V gene is TRBV5-1, the J gene TRBJ2-1; D is possibly TRBD2 (5 bases). The germline V gene encodes CDR1 SGHRS and CDR2 YFSETQ. This CDR3 has 13 residues. Trimming removed 5 bases from V and 7 bases from J, with 13 bases in between.

The CDR3 region has the DNA TGTGCCAGCAGTACTTCTAGACACCTTTCCGACGAGCAGTACTTC. Amino acid sequence: CASSTSRHLSDEQYF. The chain uses TRBV28 and TRBJ2-7; D remains ambiguous. Germline CDR1 MDHEN, CDR2 SYDVKM. The CDR3 has 15 amino acids. Trimming shortened V by 5 bases and J by 5 bases, and 19 bases separated the two germline ends.